This TCR beta chain was recovered during a study of blood T cell repertoires in COVID-19. Overall study: In each case, the material was cDNA or gDNA derived from T cells, B-cell-depleted T cells, or PBMCs.

As originally analysed: For nucleated cells, counts were estimated from reference gene primer amplification. Libraries were prepared by immunoSEQ multiplex PCR; TCRdb keeps only in-frame clonotypes and omits some of them. V and J calls and clone size are as listed in that table; D and trimming were resolved from the DNA. The repertoire consists of under 100,000 clones, with 85% occurring once and the leading ten covering about 12%. The ends lost 4 bases at V and 7 bases at J; junction bases unmatched: 7. The germline V gene encodes CDR1 PRHDT and CDR2 FYEKMQ (reference sequence). CDR3 size: 15 residues.

The sample consisted of peripheral blood. The V gene is TRBV13, the J gene TRBJ1-6, with 7 bases identical to TRBD1. The sequence was collected from a woman in her seventies with active or convalescent COVID-19. CDR3 protein: CASSSGGTLNSPLHF. The CDR3, as DNA: TGTGCCAGCAGCTCAGGGGGGACTCTGAATTCACCCCTCCACTTT.